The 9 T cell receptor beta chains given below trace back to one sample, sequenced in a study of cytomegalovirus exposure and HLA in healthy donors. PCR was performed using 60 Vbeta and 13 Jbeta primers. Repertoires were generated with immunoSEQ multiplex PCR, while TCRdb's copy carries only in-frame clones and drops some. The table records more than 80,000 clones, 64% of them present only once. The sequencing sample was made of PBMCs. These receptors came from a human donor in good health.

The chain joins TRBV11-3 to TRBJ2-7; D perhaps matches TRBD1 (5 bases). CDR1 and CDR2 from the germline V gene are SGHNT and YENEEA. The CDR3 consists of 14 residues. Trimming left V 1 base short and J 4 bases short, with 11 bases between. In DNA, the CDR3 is TGTGCCAGCAGCTTAGGGGGATCAGGGTACGAGCAGTACTTC. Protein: CASSLGGSGYEQYF.

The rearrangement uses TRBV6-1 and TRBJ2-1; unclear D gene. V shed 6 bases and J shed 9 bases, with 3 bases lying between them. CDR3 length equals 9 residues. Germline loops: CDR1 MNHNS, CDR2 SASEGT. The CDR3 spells CASSFEQFF. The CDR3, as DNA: TGTGCCAGCAGCTTTGAGCAGTTCTTC.

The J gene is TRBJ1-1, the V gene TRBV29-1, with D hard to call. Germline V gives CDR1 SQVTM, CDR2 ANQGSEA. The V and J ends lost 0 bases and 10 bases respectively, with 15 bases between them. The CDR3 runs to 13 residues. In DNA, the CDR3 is TGCAGCGTTGAAGAGTGGGATGAGGGAAGAGCTTTCTTT. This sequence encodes CSVEEWDEGRAFF.

The CDR3 spells CASSQVSNRETQYF. The CDR3 bases are TGCGCCAGCAGCCAAGTGTCTAACCGGGAGACCCAGTACTTC. This chain connects TRBV4-1 to TRBJ2-5, with D unresolved. Trimming pared 1 base from V and 5 bases from J, leaving 11 bases between. Germline V gene lookup returns CDR1 MGHRA and CDR2 YSYEKL. The CDR3 covers 14 residues.

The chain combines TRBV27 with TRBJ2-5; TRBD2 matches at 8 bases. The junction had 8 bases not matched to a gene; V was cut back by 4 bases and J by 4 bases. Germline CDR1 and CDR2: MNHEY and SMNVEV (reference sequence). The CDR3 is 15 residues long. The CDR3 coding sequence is TGTGCCAGCAGTTGGGGAGCGGGGGTGGGAGAGACCCAGTACTTC. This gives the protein CASSWGAGVGETQYF.

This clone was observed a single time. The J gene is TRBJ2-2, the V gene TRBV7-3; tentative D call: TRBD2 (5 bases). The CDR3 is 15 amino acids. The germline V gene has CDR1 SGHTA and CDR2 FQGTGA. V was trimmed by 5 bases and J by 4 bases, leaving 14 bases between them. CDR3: CASSLDSSGTGELFF. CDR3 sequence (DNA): TGTGCCAGCAGCCTGGACTCCTCGGGCACCGGGGAGCTGTTTTTT.

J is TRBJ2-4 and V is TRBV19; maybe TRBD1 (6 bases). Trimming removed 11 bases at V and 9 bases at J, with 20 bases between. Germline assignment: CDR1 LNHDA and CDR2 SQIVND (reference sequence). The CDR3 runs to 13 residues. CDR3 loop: CAARPTGSGIQYF. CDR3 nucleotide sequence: TGTGCCGCCCGACCTACAGGGTCGGGCATTCAGTACTTC.

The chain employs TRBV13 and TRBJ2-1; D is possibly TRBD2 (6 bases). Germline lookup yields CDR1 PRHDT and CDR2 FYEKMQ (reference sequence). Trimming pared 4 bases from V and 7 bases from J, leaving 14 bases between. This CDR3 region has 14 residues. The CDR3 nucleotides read TGTGCCAGCAGCTCACGGACCGGGGGAAATGAGCAGTTCTTC. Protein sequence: CASSSRTGGNEQFF.

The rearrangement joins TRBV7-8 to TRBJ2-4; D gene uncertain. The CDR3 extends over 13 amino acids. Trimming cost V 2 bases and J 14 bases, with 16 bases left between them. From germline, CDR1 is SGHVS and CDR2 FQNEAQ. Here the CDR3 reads CASSLTPREVKYF. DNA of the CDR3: TGTGCCAGCAGCTTAACGCCGCGTGAGGTGAAGTACTTC.